These T cell receptor beta chains were read from a single sample in a study of technical replicates of blood from a handful of donors. Profiling relied on immunoSEQ multiplex PCR, and the TCRdb table lists in-frame clones only, not all of them. The sample shows tens of thousands of clones, nearly 98% of them seen only once. The sequencing sample was made of T cells isolated from PBMCs. These receptor sequences come from a human donor in good health. The CDR3 runs from the conserved cysteine through the conserved F or W. The D gene is left open where the match is weak. Clone sizes are given selectively: once, few, many, or a class where the clone is expanded.

cdr3_length | d_call | clone_size | j_call | v_call | cdr3_nt | cdr3_aa
14 | - | - | TRBJ1-5 | TRBV28 | TGTGCCAGCAGTTCACACAGGATCAATCAGCCCCAGCATTTT | CASSSHRINQPQHF
15 | TRBD1 | - | TRBJ2-6 | TRBV7-2 | TGTGCCAGCAGCTCACAGGGGGGTGGGGCCAACGTCCTGACTTTC | CASSSQGGGANVLTF
11 | - | - | TRBJ1-1 | TRBV19 | TGTGCCAGTAAGACAGTAAATGAAGCTTTCTTT | CASKTVNEAFF
14 | - | - | TRBJ2-5 | TRBV10-3 | TGTGCCATCAAGAAGGACAATACGGTAGAGACCCAGTACTTC | CAIKKDNTVETQYF
13 | TRBD1 | - | TRBJ2-4 | TRBV5-6 | TGTGCCAGCAGCTTGGGACAGGGAAACATTCAGTACTTC | CASSLGQGNIQYF
16 | - | - | TRBJ2-7 | TRBV27 | TGTGCCAGCAGACCTCTTAGGGCCACTAGGCGGAACGAGCAGTACTTC | CASRPLRATRRNEQYF
14 | TRBD2 | once | TRBJ2-2 | TRBV5-4 | TGTGCCAGCAGCTTTTTCGGCGGGAGATCGAAGCTGTTTTTT | CASSFFGGRSKLFF
14 | - | - | TRBJ1-1 | TRBV15 | TGTGCCACCAGCAGAGACAGGGGAGGGACTGAAGCTTTCTTT | CATSRDRGGTEAFF
12 | - | - | TRBJ1-1 | TRBV19 | TGTGCCAGTAGTATTGGCCGCACTGAAGCTTTCTTT | CASSIGRTEAFF
15 | - | - | TRBJ2-5 | TRBV29-1 | TGCAGCGTAGTCGGTGTCATGCGAGGGCAAGAGACCCAGTACTTC | CSVVGVMRGQETQYF
16 | TRBD1 | - | TRBJ2-2 | TRBV5-6 | TGTGCCAGCAGCCTTCCCGGGACAGGGCGCACCGGGGAGCTGTTTTTT | CASSLPGTGRTGELFF
15 | - | - | TRBJ2-2 | TRBV5-5 | TGTGCCAGCAGCTCCTCAGGGAAAAACACCGGGGAGCTGTTTTTT | CASSSSGKNTGELFF
18 | - | - | TRBJ1-5 | TRBV7-4 | TGTGCCAGCAGCTTACGGGGGAATATGGAGGCATCTAATCAGCCCCAGCATTTT | CASSLRGNMEASNQPQHF
14 | - | once | TRBJ2-4 | TRBV6-5 | TGTGCCAGCTTCGCTAGGCGGGGCAAAAACATTCAGTACTTC | CASFARRGKNIQYF
15 | TRBD1 | - | TRBJ2-5 | TRBV28 | TGTGCCAGCAGTTCCCAGGGGGCGAGGCAAGAGACCCAGTACTTC | CASSSQGARQETQYF
14 | - | - | TRBJ2-5 | TRBV11-2 | TGTGCCAGCAGCAAGAACAGGGTAGGAGAGACCCAGTACTTC | CASSKNRVGETQYF
15 | - | - | TRBJ1-4 | TRBV5-4 | TGTGCCAGCAGCTTGTCCCCTACAGGGTTAGAAAAACTGTTTTTT | CASSLSPTGLEKLFF
12 | TRBD2 | - | TRBJ2-1 | TRBV7-8 | TGTGCCCTTGGACTAGCGGGGAATGAGCAGTTCTTC | CALGLAGNEQFF
13 | - | - | TRBJ1-4 | TRBV5-6 | TGTGCCAGCAGCTTGTCCCCAGATGAAAAACTGTTTTTT | CASSLSPDEKLFF
16 | TRBD1 | - | TRBJ1-2 | TRBV27 | TGTGCCAGCAGTCCCCAAAGGGACAGGGGGTTCTCCGGATACACCTTC | CASSPQRDRGFSGYTF
16 | - | - | TRBJ1-1 | TRBV7-6 | TGTGCCAGCAGCTCGCCCTACACAGATCGAAGCACTGAAGCTTTCTTT | CASSSPYTDRSTEAFF
17 | - | - | TRBJ2-6 | TRBV9 | TGTGCCAGCAGCGTAGCTATAATAAGCGGTGGGGCCAACGTCCTGACTTTC | CASSVAIISGGANVLTF
14 | TRBD1 | - | TRBJ2-1 | TRBV7-2 | TGTGCCAGCAGCCCCCGGGACAGGTACAATGAGCAGTTCTTC | CASSPRDRYNEQFF
15 | - | - | TRBJ1-1 | TRBV6-5 | TGTGCCAGCAGTTACTCGGGGGGAGCGAGCACTGAAGCTTTCTTT | CASSYSGGASTEAFF
11 | - | - | TRBJ2-5 | TRBV5-1 | TGCGCCAGCAGCCAGAGGGAGACCCAGTACTTC | CASSQRETQYF
11 | - | - | TRBJ1-1 | TRBV30 | TGTGCCTGGAACAGGGTGACTGAAGCTTTCTTT | CAWNRVTEAFF
15 | TRBD1 | - | TRBJ2-5 | TRBV7-9 | TGTGCCAGCAGCTTAGAGAGGGACAGGGAGGAGACCCAGTACTTC | CASSLERDREETQYF
12 | - | - | TRBJ2-7 | TRBV9 | TGTGCCAGCAGCTCCAGTACCCACGAGCAGTACTTC | CASSSSTHEQYF
16 | - | - | TRBJ2-5 | TRBV18 | TGTGCCAACCCCGTGGAGCGAGCGAGAGGCCAAGAGACCCAGTACTTC | CANPVERARGQETQYF
15 | - | - | TRBJ1-1 | TRBV11-3 | TGTGCCAGCAGCTTGGGGGAGGGGCGGAACACTGAAGCTTTCTTT | CASSLGEGRNTEAFF
15 | TRBD1 | - | TRBJ2-7 | TRBV14 | TGTGCCAGCAGCCAACGGGGACAGCTCCGGGACGAGCAGTACTTC | CASSQRGQLRDEQYF
14 | - | - | TRBJ1-2 | TRBV19 | TGTGCCAGTAGTATCTGGGGGGTCGGGTATGGCTACACCTTC | CASSIWGVGYGYTF
14 | TRBD1 | - | TRBJ2-7 | TRBV30 | TGTGCCTGGGGTTGGGACAGGGGCCGGGGGGAGCAGTACTTC | CAWGWDRGRGEQYF
13 | - | - | TRBJ2-7 | TRBV4-3 | TGCGCCAGCAGCCAAATCCGGTTCTACGAGCAGTACTTC | CASSQIRFYEQYF
17 | TRBD2 | - | TRBJ2-1 | TRBV27 | TGTGCCAGCAGTTTAGTTATGAGCGGGAGAGCATACAATGAGCAGTTCTTC | CASSLVMSGRAYNEQFF
19 | TRBD1 | once | TRBJ2-7 | TRBV18 | TGTGCCAGCTCACCAGATGGGACAGGGGGCACCAACCAAGGGCTCGAGCAGTACTTC | CASSPDGTGGTNQGLEQYF
18 | TRBD2 | - | TRBJ2-1 | TRBV11-3 | TGTGCCAGCAGCTTGGGGCCGGAAAGCGGGACGAACTACAATGAGCAGTTCTTC | CASSLGPESGTNYNEQFF
19 | TRBD2 | - | TRBJ2-7 | TRBV28 | TGTGCCAGCAGATTTCCGGGACTAGCGGGAGGACTGAGCTCCTACGAGCAGTACTTC | CASRFPGLAGGLSSYEQYF
12 | - | - | TRBJ1-2 | TRBV5-4 | TGTGCCAGCAGCCTCGACAGAGGCGGCTACACCTTC | CASSLDRGGYTF
14 | TRBD1 | once | TRBJ1-1 | TRBV5-1 | TGCGCCAGCAGCGGGGGACAGAGTAACACTGAAGCTTTCTTT | CASSGGQSNTEAFF
15 | TRBD2 | - | TRBJ2-3 | TRBV10-3 | TGTGCCATCAGTGAGTCAGGCGGGAGAACCTCTCCGCAGTATTTT | CAISESGGRTSPQYF
14 | - | - | TRBJ1-3 | TRBV6-1 | TGTGCCAGCAGTTTCCAGGGGAATCGAAACACCATATATTTT | CASSFQGNRNTIYF
12 | - | once | TRBJ1-1 | TRBV7-9 | TGTGCCAGCAGCTGGTCCGGGGCTGAAGCTTTCTTT | CASSWSGAEAFF
16 | TRBD2 | - | TRBJ2-5 | TRBV7-9 | TGTGCCAGCAGCGTCGTAGCGGGAGGGGCCGGAGAGACCCAGTACTTC | CASSVVAGGAGETQYF
13 | - | - | TRBJ1-1 | TRBV5-8 | TGTGCCAGCAGCTTGTCCCACCAGACTGAAGCTTTCTTT | CASSLSHQTEAFF
9 | - | - | TRBJ2-1 | TRBV10-3 | TGTGCCACCACAAATGAGCAGTTCTTC | CATTNEQFF
19 | TRBD2 | - | TRBJ2-6 | TRBV19 | TGTGCCAGTAGACCTGGACCGGGACTAGCGGGCTCTGGGGCCAACGTCCTGACTTTC | CASRPGPGLAGSGANVLTF
14 | - | - | TRBJ1-1 | TRBV7-2 | TGTGCCAGCAGCTCCCAACAGGGAAGGACTGAAGCTTTCTTT | CASSSQQGRTEAFF
13 | TRBD1 | once | TRBJ1-2 | TRBV2 | TGTGCCACCCTGGGACAGCCCAACTATGGCTACACCTTC | CATLGQPNYGYTF
14 | - | - | TRBJ1-2 | TRBV19 | TGTGCCAGTATAGGTAGCTTCACCAACTATGGCTACACCTTC | CASIGSFTNYGYTF